This T cell receptor (beta chain) stems from a study of blood T cells in healthy people across ages. General study findings and limits: Unsorted PBMCs prevented conclusive naive versus antigen-experienced comparison. Relative to aged donors, long-lived donors carried more naive CD4+ cells and displayed higher diversity. TCR beta diversity tracked closely with naive T cell percentage.

This clonotype was found a few times. Its antigen is still unknown. Combining a sample-barcoded 5' primer with a J-beta primer mix, a second PCR ran for roughly 6 to 12 cycles. TCRdb re-called the 5' RACE reads through MiXCR, storing one row per CDR3 protein. The sample holds some 1.4 million distinct CDR3 sequences; roughly 40% are singletons and the top ten take 6.5% to 10%. Ten milliliters of peripheral blood were drawn from each donor into EDTA-treated tubes. The CDR3 totals 14 residues. V was clipped by 6 bases and J by 4 bases, with 19 bases between them. Looked up from germline, CDR1 is SQVTM and CDR2 is ANQGSEA.

This receptor was taken from a young woman in good health. The J gene is TRBJ2-7, the V gene TRBV29-1, with D possibly called TRBD1 or TRBD2 (6 bases each). The material sequenced was blood. CDR3 in DNA: TGCAGCGTCGCATCCCGGAGGGGGGAATACGAGCAGTACTTC. This encodes CSVASRRGEYEQYF.